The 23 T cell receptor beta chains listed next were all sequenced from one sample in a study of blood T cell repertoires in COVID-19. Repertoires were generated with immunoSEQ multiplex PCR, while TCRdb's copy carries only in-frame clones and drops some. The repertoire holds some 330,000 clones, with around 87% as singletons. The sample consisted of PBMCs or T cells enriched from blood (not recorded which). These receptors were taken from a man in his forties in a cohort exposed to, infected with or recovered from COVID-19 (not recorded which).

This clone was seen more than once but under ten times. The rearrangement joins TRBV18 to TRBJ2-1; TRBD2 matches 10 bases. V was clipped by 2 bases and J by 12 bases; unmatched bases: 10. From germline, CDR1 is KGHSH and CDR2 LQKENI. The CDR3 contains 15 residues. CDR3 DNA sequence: TGTGCCAGCTCACCATGGGCTAGCGGGAGACCCGGGCAGTTCTTC. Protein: CASSPWASGRPGQFF.

CDR3 in amino acids: CASSYRAGGEETQYF. The CDR3 nucleotides read TGTGCCAGCAGCTACCGGGCGGGGGGGGAAGAGACCCAGTACTTC. The V gene is TRBV5-4, the J gene TRBJ2-5; 9 bases match TRBD2. With V trimmed by 3 bases and J by 3 bases, 6 bases remained unmatched. Germline CDR1 is SGHNT and CDR2 is YYREEE (reference sequence). CDR3 length: 15 residues.

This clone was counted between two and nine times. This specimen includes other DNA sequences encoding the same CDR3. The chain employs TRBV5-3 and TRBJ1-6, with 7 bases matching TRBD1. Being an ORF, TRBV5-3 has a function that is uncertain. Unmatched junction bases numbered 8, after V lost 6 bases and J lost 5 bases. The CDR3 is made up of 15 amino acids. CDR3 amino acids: CARIRWDSDNSPLHF. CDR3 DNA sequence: TGTGCCAGAATCCGGTGGGACAGTGATAATTCACCCCTCCACTTT.

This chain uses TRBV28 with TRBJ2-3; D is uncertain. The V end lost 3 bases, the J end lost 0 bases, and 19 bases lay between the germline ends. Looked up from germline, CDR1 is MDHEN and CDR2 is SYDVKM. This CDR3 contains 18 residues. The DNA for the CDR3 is TGTGCCAGCAGTTTGTCAGGTTCCTGGGTAACCAGCACAGATACGCAGTATTTT. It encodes CASSLSGSWVTSTDTQYF.

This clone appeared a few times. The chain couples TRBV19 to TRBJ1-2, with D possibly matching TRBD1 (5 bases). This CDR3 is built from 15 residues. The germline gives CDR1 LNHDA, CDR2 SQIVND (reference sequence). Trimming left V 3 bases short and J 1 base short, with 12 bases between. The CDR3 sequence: CASSMKTGRNYGYTF. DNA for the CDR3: TGTGCCAGTAGTATGAAAACAGGCCGTAACTATGGCTACACCTTC.

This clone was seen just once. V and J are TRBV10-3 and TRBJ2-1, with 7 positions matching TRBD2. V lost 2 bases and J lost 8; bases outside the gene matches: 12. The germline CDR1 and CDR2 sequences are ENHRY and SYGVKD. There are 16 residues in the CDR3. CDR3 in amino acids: CAISEVVGGPADEQFF. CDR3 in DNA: TGTGCCATCAGTGAGGTCGTGGGAGGGCCAGCGGATGAGCAGTTCTTC.

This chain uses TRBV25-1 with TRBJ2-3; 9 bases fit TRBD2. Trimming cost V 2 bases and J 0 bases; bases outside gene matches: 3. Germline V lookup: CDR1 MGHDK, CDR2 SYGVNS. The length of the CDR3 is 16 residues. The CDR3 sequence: CASSEPLAGSTDTQYF. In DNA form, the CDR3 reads TGTGCCAGCAGTGAACCCCTAGCGGGGAGCACAGATACGCAGTATTTT.

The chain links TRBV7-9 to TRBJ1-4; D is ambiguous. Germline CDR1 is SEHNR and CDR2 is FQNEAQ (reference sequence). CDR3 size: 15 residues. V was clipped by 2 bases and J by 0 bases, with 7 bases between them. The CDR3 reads CASSLSLTTNEKLFF. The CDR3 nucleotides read TGTGCCAGCAGCTTAAGTCTAACAACTAATGAAAAACTGTTTTTT.

CDR3 DNA sequence: TGCGCCAGCAGCCGTAGCGGGACGGAGTATAATTCACCCCTCCACTTT. Translating gives CASSRSGTEYNSPLHF. The V call is TRBV5-1, the J call TRBJ1-6, with D possibly TRBD1 on 5 matching bases. The CDR3 is made up of 16 amino acids. The V gene lost 4 bases and the J gene lost 4 bases, with 15 bases spanning the gap. Germline V gene data show CDR1 as SGHRS and CDR2 as YFSETQ.

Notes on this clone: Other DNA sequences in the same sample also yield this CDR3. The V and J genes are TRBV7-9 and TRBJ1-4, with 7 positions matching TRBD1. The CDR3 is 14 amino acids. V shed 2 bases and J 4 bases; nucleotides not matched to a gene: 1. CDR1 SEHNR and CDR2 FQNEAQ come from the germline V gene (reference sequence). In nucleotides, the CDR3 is TGTGCCAGCAGCTTAAGACAGGGTAATGAAAAACTGTTTTTT. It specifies CASSLRQGNEKLFF.

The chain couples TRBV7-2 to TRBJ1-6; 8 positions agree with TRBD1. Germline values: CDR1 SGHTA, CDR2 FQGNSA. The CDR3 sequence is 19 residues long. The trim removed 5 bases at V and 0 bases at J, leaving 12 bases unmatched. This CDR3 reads CASSPRTGYGISYNSPLHF. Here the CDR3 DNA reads TGTGCCAGCAGCCCGAGGACAGGGTACGGGATCTCCTATAATTCACCCCTCCACTTT.

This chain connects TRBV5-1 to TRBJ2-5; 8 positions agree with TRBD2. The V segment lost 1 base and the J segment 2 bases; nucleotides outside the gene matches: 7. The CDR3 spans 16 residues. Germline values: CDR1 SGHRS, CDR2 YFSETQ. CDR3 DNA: TGCGCCAGCAGCTTGTACGGGAGGGTTGGTCAAGAGACCCAGTACTTC. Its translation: CASSLYGRVGQETQYF.

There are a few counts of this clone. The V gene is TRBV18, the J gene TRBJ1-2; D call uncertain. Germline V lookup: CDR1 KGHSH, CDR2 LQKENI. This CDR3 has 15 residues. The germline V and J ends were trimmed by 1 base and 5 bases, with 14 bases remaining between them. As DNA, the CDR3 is TGTGCCAGCTCACCACTGGGCCAAGCTGATTATGGCTACACCTTC. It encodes CASSPLGQADYGYTF.

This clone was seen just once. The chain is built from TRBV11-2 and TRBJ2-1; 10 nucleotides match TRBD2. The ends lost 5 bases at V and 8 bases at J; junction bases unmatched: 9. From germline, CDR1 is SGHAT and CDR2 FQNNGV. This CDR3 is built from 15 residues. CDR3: CASSPNPSGSDEQFF. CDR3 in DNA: TGTGCCAGCAGCCCAAACCCTAGCGGGAGCGATGAGCAGTTCTTC.

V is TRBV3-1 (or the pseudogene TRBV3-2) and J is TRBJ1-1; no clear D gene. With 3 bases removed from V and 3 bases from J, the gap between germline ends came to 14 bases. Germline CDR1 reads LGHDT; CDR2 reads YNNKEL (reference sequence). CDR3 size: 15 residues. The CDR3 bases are TGTGCCAGCAGCCAGGGCACGGGGTCGGACACTGAAGCTTTCTTT. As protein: CASSQGTGSDTEAFF.

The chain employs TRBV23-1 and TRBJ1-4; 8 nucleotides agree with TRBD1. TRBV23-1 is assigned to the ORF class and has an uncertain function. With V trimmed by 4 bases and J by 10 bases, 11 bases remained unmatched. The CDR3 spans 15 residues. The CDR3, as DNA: TGCGCCAGCAGTCTGCCGGACAGGGCGTGGGGAAAACTGTTTTTT. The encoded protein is CASSLPDRAWGKLFF.

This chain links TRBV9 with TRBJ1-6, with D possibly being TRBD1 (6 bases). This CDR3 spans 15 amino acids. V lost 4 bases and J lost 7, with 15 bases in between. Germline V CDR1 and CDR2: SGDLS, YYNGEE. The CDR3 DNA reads TGTGCCAGCAGCCCCTCCGGGACAATCAATTCACCCCTCCACTTT. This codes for CASSPSGTINSPLHF.

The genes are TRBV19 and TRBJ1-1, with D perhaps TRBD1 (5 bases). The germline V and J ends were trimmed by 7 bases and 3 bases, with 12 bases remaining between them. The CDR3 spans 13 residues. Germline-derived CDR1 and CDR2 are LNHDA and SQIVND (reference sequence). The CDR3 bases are TGTGCCAGTACCGAGGGGAGGGACACTGAAGCTTTCTTT. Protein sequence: CASTEGRDTEAFF. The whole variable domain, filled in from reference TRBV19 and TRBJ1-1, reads DGGITQSPKYLFRKEGQNVTLSCEQNLNHDAMYWYRQDPGQGLRLIYYSQIVNDFQKGDIAEGYSVSREKKESFPLTVTSAQKNPTAFYLCASTEGRDTEAFFGQGTRLTVV.

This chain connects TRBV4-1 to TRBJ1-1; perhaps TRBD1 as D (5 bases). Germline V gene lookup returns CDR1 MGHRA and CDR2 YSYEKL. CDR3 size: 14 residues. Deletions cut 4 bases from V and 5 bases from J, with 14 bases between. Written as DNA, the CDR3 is TGCGCCAGCAGCCCAGACCGGCGGGGGACTGAAGCTTTCTTT. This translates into CASSPDRRGTEAFF.

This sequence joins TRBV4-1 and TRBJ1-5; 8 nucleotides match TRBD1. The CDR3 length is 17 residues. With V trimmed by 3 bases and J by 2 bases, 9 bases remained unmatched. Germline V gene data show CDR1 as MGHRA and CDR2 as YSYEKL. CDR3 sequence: CASSHDGQGPGNQPQHF. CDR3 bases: TGCGCCAGCAGCCATGATGGACAGGGTCCGGGCAATCAGCCCCAGCATTTT.

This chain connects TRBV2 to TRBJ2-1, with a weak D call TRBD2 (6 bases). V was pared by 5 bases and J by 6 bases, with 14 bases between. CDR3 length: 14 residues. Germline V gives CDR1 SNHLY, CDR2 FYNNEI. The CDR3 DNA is TGTGCCAGCAGTTTTGAGACTAGAAGCAATGAGCAGTTCTTC. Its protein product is CASSFETRSNEQFF.

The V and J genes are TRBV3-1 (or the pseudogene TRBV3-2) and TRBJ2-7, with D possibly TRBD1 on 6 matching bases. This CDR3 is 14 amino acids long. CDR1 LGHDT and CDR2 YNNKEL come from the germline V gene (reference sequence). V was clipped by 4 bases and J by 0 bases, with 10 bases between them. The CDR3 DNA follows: TGTGCCAGCAGCCTTGACAGGTTCTCCTACGAGCAGTACTTC. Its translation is CASSLDRFSYEQYF.

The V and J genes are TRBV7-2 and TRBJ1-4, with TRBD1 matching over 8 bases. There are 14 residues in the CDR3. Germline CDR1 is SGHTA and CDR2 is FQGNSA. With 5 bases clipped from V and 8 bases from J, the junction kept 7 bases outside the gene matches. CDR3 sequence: CASSKDRAKEKLFF. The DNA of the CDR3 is TGTGCCAGCAGCAAGGACAGGGCCAAAGAAAAACTGTTTTTT.